One and the same sample provided the 32 T cell receptor beta chains below, sequenced in a study of control samples from healthy donors and cancer patients. The protocol was immunoSEQ multiplex PCR, while the TCRdb copy is restricted to in-frame clones and leaves out a portion. This table holds 190,000 or so clones, about 93% found once. The source material was blood. Receptors originate from a man younger than 35 in good health.

V gene TRBV28 combines with J gene TRBJ1-6; D is possibly TRBD1 (6 bases). Trimming left V 4 bases short and J 4 bases short, with 17 bases between. Germline V gene lookup returns CDR1 MDHEN and CDR2 SYDVKM. The CDR3 runs to 17 residues. For the CDR3, the DNA is TGTGCCAGCAGTTCCCTTAAGGGGGGCGCGTATAATTCACCCCTCCACTTT. Its protein product is CASSSLKGGAYNSPLHF.

The chain carries TRBV27 and TRBJ1-2; D gene ambiguous. Trimming took off 5 bases at V and 8 bases at J, with 18 bases between the two ends. The length of the CDR3 is 14 residues. Germline V lookup: CDR1 MNHEY, CDR2 SMNVEV (reference sequence). CDR3 protein: CASSPSLGYGGYTF. CDR3 nucleotides: TGTGCCAGCAGTCCGAGCTTAGGGTACGGGGGCTACACCTTC.

V is TRBV9 and J is TRBJ2-2, with D perhaps matching TRBD2 (6 bases). V lost 4 bases to trimming and J lost 1 base, with 11 bases between them. The CDR3 is 15 residues long. CDR1 and CDR2 (germline): SGDLS, YYNGEE. This CDR3 is CASSQRGGNTGELFF. The CDR3 region has the DNA TGTGCCAGCAGCCAGAGGGGAGGGAACACCGGGGAGCTGTTTTTT.

The chain has TRBV10-3 and TRBJ2-1, with TRBD1 matching over 8 bases. The junction had 9 bases not matched to a gene; V was cut back by 8 bases and J by 6 bases. Germline values: CDR1 ENHRY, CDR2 SYGVKD. This CDR3 contains 14 residues. The DNA of the CDR3 is TGTGCCATCGGGCAGGGGGCGTTAGGCAATGAGCAGTTCTTC. Protein sequence: CAIGQGALGNEQFF.

This chain joins TRBV6-1 and TRBJ2-5; D perhaps matches TRBD1 (5 bases). The germline V gene encodes CDR1 MNHNS and CDR2 SASEGT. With 2 bases removed from V and 10 bases from J, the gap between germline ends came to 11 bases. This CDR3 has 12 residues. This CDR3 reads CASSETTQGQYF. Written as DNA, the CDR3 is TGTGCCAGCAGTGAAACTACCCAGGGCCAGTACTTC.

This clone occurred a few times. V gene TRBV19 combines with J gene TRBJ1-5; maybe TRBD1 (6 bases). Looked up from germline, CDR1 is LNHDA and CDR2 is SQIVND (reference sequence). V dropped 4 bases and J dropped 2 bases, with 9 bases sitting between them. CDR3 length: 14 amino acids. CDR3 bases: TGTGCCAGTAGTACCAACAGGGGCAATCAGCCCCAGCATTTT. Residues: CASSTNRGNQPQHF.

The chain joins TRBV5-1 to TRBJ1-1, with a weak D call TRBD1 (6 bases). The CDR3 has 15 amino acids. V shed 0 bases and J shed 3 bases, with 12 bases lying between them. CDR1 SGHRS and CDR2 YFSETQ come from the germline V gene. The chain's CDR3 is CASSLANNRDTEAFF. For the CDR3, the DNA is TGCGCCAGCAGCTTGGCCAATAACAGGGACACTGAAGCTTTCTTT.

This clone was observed a few times. The J gene is TRBJ1-6, the V gene TRBV27; 7 nucleotides match TRBD1. Trimming at V came to 6 bases and at J to 14 bases, leaving 7 bases not matched to a gene. There are 12 residues in the CDR3. The germline V gene has CDR1 MNHEY and CDR2 SMNVEV (reference sequence). CDR3 DNA sequence: TGTGCCAGCAGCCTAGGGGGCAGGACCCTCCACTTT. Amino acid sequence: CASSLGGRTLHF.

The chain combines TRBV6-1 with TRBJ2-1; D is undetermined. CDR3 length equals 17 residues. The V end was cut by 2 bases, the J end by 2 bases, with 16 bases between. In germline, CDR1 is MNHNS, CDR2 SASEGT. CDR3 sequence (DNA): TGTGCCAGCAGTGAATCTATGACGGTGCGACCCTACAATGAGCAGTTCTTC. Its translation: CASSESMTVRPYNEQFF.

V usage is TRBV7-9 and J usage is TRBJ1-1, with 7 nucleotides matching TRBD1. The junction had 4 bases not matched to a gene; V was cut back by 2 bases and J by 4 bases. The CDR3 is 14 amino acids. CDR1 is SEHNR, CDR2 FQNEAQ, per germline (reference sequence). CDR3 amino acids: CASSLQGEGTEAFF. For the CDR3, the DNA is TGTGCCAGCAGCTTACAGGGGGAAGGCACTGAAGCTTTCTTT.

This rearrangement joins TRBV29-1 to TRBJ2-2; 12 bases agree with TRBD2. This CDR3 is 15 amino acids long. V gave up 5 bases and J gave up 4 bases; unmatched junction bases: 5. Germline loops: CDR1 SQVTM, CDR2 ANQGSEA. The CDR3 nucleotides read TGCAGCGTTTACCTAGCGGGGGGGCCCACCGGGGAGCTGTTTTTT. Translated, it gives CSVYLAGGPTGELFF.

The genes are TRBV24-1 and TRBJ2-5; the D is unclear. There are 16 residues in the CDR3. Trimming shortened V by 1 base and J by 2 bases, and 13 bases separated the two germline ends. In germline, CDR1 is KGHDR, CDR2 SFDVKD. Written as DNA, the CDR3 is TGTGCCACCAGTGATTTCGGCATCGGGCTACAAGAGACCCAGTACTTC. It specifies CATSDFGIGLQETQYF.

The rearrangement joins TRBV6-5 to TRBJ1-2; 9 nucleotides match TRBD1. The germline CDR1 and CDR2 sequences are MNHEY and SVGAGI. The CDR3 has 13 amino acids. The trim removed 6 bases at V and 8 bases at J, leaving 7 bases unmatched. CDR3 amino acids: CASRRDRAGGYTF. The CDR3, as DNA: TGTGCCAGCAGGAGGGACAGGGCGGGGGGCTACACCTTC.

The V gene is TRBV2, the J gene TRBJ2-5, with D perhaps assigned TRBD1 or TRBD2 (5 bases each). The CDR3 is made up of 12 amino acids. Germline values: CDR1 SNHLY, CDR2 FYNNEI. V was trimmed by 11 bases and J by 5 bases, leaving 15 bases between them. The CDR3 region is CAGSDEGETQYF. The CDR3 nucleotides are TGTGCCGGCTCAGACGAGGGGGAGACCCAGTACTTC.

V usage is TRBV10-3 and J usage is TRBJ2-2; either TRBD1 or TRBD2 may supply D (5 bases each). Trimming cost V 6 bases and J 5 bases, with 16 bases left between them. Per the germline V gene, CDR1 is ENHRY and CDR2 is SYGVKD. The CDR3 consists of 15 residues. This chain's CDR3 is CAIRDGTAKTGELFF. The CDR3 nucleotides are TGTGCCATCAGAGATGGGACGGCTAAAACCGGGGAGCTGTTTTTT.

The V and J genes are TRBV23-1 and TRBJ1-5, with a tentative D call TRBD1 (6 bases). TRBV23-1 is filed as an ORF, its function uncertain. The CDR3 spans 16 residues. Trimming left V 6 bases short and J 2 bases short, with 17 bases between. In DNA, the CDR3 is TGCGCCAGCAGCCAAAAGGGGGAAGTAGGCAATCAGCCCCAGCATTTT. It codes for CASSQKGEVGNQPQHF.

The gene calls are TRBV5-1 and TRBJ1-2, with 7 bases identical to TRBD1. V lost 4 bases to trimming and J lost 9 bases; unmatched junction nucleotides: 18. Germline V gene sequence: CDR1 SGHRS, CDR2 YFSETQ. The CDR3 totals 16 residues. The chain's CDR3 is CASSPPGAGGLSSYTF. CDR3 nucleotide sequence: TGCGCCAGCAGCCCACCGGGGGCAGGGGGTCTTTCAAGCTACACCTTC.

V usage is TRBV5-1 and J usage is TRBJ1-1; D is perhaps TRBD1 (6 bases). This CDR3 region has 15 residues. Germline-derived CDR1 and CDR2 are SGHRS and YFSETQ. V lost 1 base and J 0 bases, leaving 10 bases between the germline ends. CDR3 amino acids: CASSLSQGLNTEAFF. CDR3 DNA: TGCGCCAGCAGCTTGTCTCAGGGGCTGAACACTGAAGCTTTCTTT.

The chain carries TRBV3-1 (or the pseudogene TRBV3-2) and TRBJ2-2; TRBD1 aligns across 7 bases. This CDR3 is built from 14 residues. Trimming at V came to 6 bases and at J to 1 base, leaving 2 bases not matched to a gene. CDR1 is LGHDT and CDR2 is YNNKEL in the germline V gene (reference sequence). The CDR3 bases are TGTGCCAGCAGACGACAGGGGAACACCGGGGAGCTGTTTTTT. Translation gives CASRRQGNTGELFF.

The chain has TRBV25-1 and TRBJ2-7; 7 bases fit TRBD2. The CDR3 has 16 residues. Germline-derived CDR1 and CDR2 are MGHDK and SYGVNS. Trimming removed 0 bases from V and 1 base from J; junction bases left unmatched: 6. The CDR3 bases are TGTGCCAGCAGTGAATATGGGCGGGGGAGGTCCTACGAGCAGTACTTC. Translated: CASSEYGRGRSYEQYF.

CDR3 loop: CASGSGVEDTQYF. Here the CDR3 DNA reads TGTGCCAGCGGGAGCGGGGTAGAAGATACGCAGTATTTT. The chain carries TRBV25-1 and TRBJ2-3; 7 bases align to TRBD2. Losses at the gene ends were 8 bases for V and 5 bases for J; bases not matched to a gene: 7. Germline assignment: CDR1 MGHDK and CDR2 SYGVNS. CDR3 length equals 13 residues.

This clone is a singleton in its sample. The chain carries TRBV24-1 and TRBJ2-3; 10 nucleotides agree with TRBD1. Trimming removed 3 bases from V and 4 bases from J; junction bases left unmatched: 6. Germline CDR1 reads KGHDR; CDR2 reads SFDVKD. This CDR3 has 16 residues. CDR3 DNA sequence: TGTGCCACCAGTGATACGGGACAGGGGCTGGCAGATACGCAGTATTTT. It yields the protein CATSDTGQGLADTQYF.

The chain is built from TRBV19 and TRBJ1-1; no clear D. V was clipped by 8 bases and J by 2 bases, with 12 bases between them. Germline V gene data show CDR1 as LNHDA and CDR2 as SQIVND (reference sequence). The CDR3 contains 13 residues. This CDR3 is CASGKGGNTEAFF. For the CDR3, the DNA is TGTGCCAGTGGCAAAGGAGGAAACACTGAAGCTTTCTTT.

The rearrangement uses TRBV24-1 and TRBJ2-7, with 10 bases that match TRBD1. The J segment lost 3 bases and the V segment lost 4 bases, leaving 5 bases of the junction unmatched. Germline loops: CDR1 KGHDR, CDR2 SFDVKD. This CDR3 is built from 15 residues. For the CDR3, the DNA is TGTGCCACCAGTGACCGGACAGGGGGTAACTACGAGCAGTACTTC. It yields the protein CATSDRTGGNYEQYF.

Note on this clone: Since no conserved phenylalanine or tryptophan closes the CDR3, a read error is the likely cause. The V gene is TRBV19, the J gene TRBJ1-2; a possible D gene is TRBD1 (6 bases). This CDR3 is built from 12 residues. Germline V gives CDR1 LNHDA, CDR2 SQIVND (reference sequence). The germline V and J ends were trimmed by 4 bases and 6 bases, with 9 bases remaining between them. The CDR3 region is CASSTGAHGYTL. For the CDR3, the DNA is TGTGCCAGTAGTACGGGGGCACATGGCTACACCCTC.

The chain has TRBV24-1 and TRBJ2-7; D call uncertain. Germline V gene sequence: CDR1 KGHDR, CDR2 SFDVKD. The V end lost 2 bases, the J end lost 6 bases, and 16 bases lay between the germline ends. This CDR3 contains 15 residues. The CDR3 protein is CATSDSASTTSEQYF. The DNA for the CDR3 is TGTGCCACCAGTGATTCGGCCTCCACGACTTCCGAGCAGTACTTC.

This clone appeared a single time. The chain joins TRBV30 to TRBJ2-5; 7 bases agree with TRBD2. CDR1 is GTSNPN, CDR2 SVGIG, per germline (reference sequence). This CDR3 is 12 amino acids long. In DNA form, the CDR3 reads TGTGCTTTTAGAGCGGGGCAAGAGACCCAGTACTTC. Encoded protein: CAFRAGQETQYF.

The chain has TRBV7-8 and TRBJ2-2; D tentatively fits TRBD1 or TRBD2 (5 bases each). The CDR3 loop spans 15 amino acids. V lost 5 bases, J lost 5 bases, and 15 bases lay in between. In germline, CDR1 is SGHVS, CDR2 FQNEAQ. The CDR3 protein is CASSPGTHLTGELFF. The CDR3 DNA reads TGTGCCAGCAGCCCCGGGACGCATTTAACCGGGGAGCTGTTTTTT.

This clone was counted between two and nine times. V is TRBV25-1 and J is TRBJ2-7; D may be TRBD1 (6 bases). Germline-derived CDR1 and CDR2 are MGHDK and SYGVNS. Trimming took 6 bases from V and 2 from J, leaving 11 bases between them. CDR3 size: 13 residues. The DNA for the CDR3 is TGTGCCAGCAGAGACAGGCAAACCTACGAGCAGTACTTC. It encodes CASRDRQTYEQYF.

The chain carries TRBV4-1 and TRBJ2-1, with a tentative D call TRBD2 (6 bases). This CDR3 is built from 15 residues. Per germline, CDR1 MGHRA and CDR2 YSYEKL. Trimming took 4 bases from V and 7 from J, leaving 17 bases between them. CDR3 protein: CASSRLGGAGNEQFF. The CDR3 coding sequence is TGCGCCAGCAGCCGCCTTGGCGGGGCGGGGAATGAGCAGTTCTTC.

The chain uses TRBV24-1 and TRBJ1-5; D perhaps matches TRBD1 (5 bases). The V end was cut by 4 bases, the J end by 4 bases, with 10 bases between. The germline CDR1 and CDR2 sequences are KGHDR and SFDVKD. This CDR3 contains 14 residues. The CDR3 is CATSEATVNQPQHF. The CDR3 DNA sequence: TGTGCCACCAGTGAGGCGACAGTGAATCAGCCCCAGCATTTT.

In nucleotides, the CDR3 is TGTGCCAGCTCACCAGGGTTTACTGGAAACACCATATATTTT. It codes for CASSPGFTGNTIYF. The chain recombines TRBV18 with TRBJ1-3; D is unresolved. This CDR3 region has 14 residues. V gave up 2 bases and J gave up 2 bases, with 7 bases separating them. CDR1 KGHSH and CDR2 LQKENI come from the germline V gene.